A single sample gave rise to the 7 T cell receptor beta chains below, sequenced in a study of CD8 T cells in ankylosing spondylitis. TCRdb reanalysed the 5' RACE reads using MiXCR and keeps one entry per CDR3 protein. Here the sample spans 220,000 or so distinct CDR3 sequences, approximately 16% being singletons. These TCRs' antigens remain unknown. General study results and limits: Ankylosing spondylitis blood seemed to carry a telltale TCR beta motif made of under ten highly homologous variants.

The sample taken for sequencing was blood, either unsorted or a sorted T cell fraction (not recorded which). Receptor source: a male donor with ankylosing spondylitis.

The chain couples TRBV9 to TRBJ1-4, with a weak D call TRBD1 (5 bases). The CDR3 length is 19 residues. Trimming removed 3 bases from V and 7 bases from J, with 28 bases in between. Germline CDR1 SGDLS, CDR2 YYNGEE. The CDR3 reads CASSAHGSPGGTGGEKLFF. The CDR3 DNA reads TGTGCCAGCAGCGCCCACGGGTCGCCGGGTGGGACCGGTGGTGAAAAACTGTTTTTT.

The chain uses TRBV15 and TRBJ2-4; 7 bases fit TRBD1. Germline-derived CDR1 and CDR2 are LNHNV and YYDKDF (reference sequence). The CDR3 is 15 residues long. Germline trimming cut 0 bases from V and 7 bases from J; bases unmatched to any gene: 6. This CDR3 reads CATSRDRMTGNIQYF. The CDR3 DNA reads TGTGCCACCAGCAGAGATCGTATGACAGGGAACATTCAGTACTTC.

This chain connects TRBV7-8 to TRBJ2-5, with TRBD1 identical over 8 bases. Germline V gene data show CDR1 as SGHVS and CDR2 as FQNEAQ. Losses at the gene ends were 5 bases for V and 2 bases for J; bases not matched to a gene: 10. This CDR3 comprises 16 residues. CDR3 amino acids: CASSLSVGQGQETQYF. CDR3 nucleotides: TGTGCCAGCAGCCTCAGCGTAGGACAGGGACAAGAGACCCAGTACTTC.

This chain uses TRBV7-3 with TRBJ2-3; perhaps TRBD2 as D (6 bases). This CDR3 is built from 16 residues. Deletions cut 2 bases from V and 2 bases from J, with 14 bases between. The V gene's germline CDR1 is SGHTA and CDR2 FQGTGA. The CDR3 DNA sequence: TGTGCCAGCAGCTTATTACCGGGAGCCGACACAGATACGCAGTATTTT. It encodes CASSLLPGADTDTQYF.

A few counts support this clonotype. The chain joins TRBV7-8 to TRBJ2-5, with D possibly matching TRBD1 (8 bases). CDR3 size: 17 residues. The V gene lost 2 bases and the J gene lost 3 bases, with 19 bases spanning the gap. Germline assignment: CDR1 SGHVS and CDR2 FQNEAQ. CDR3 in DNA: TGTGCCAGCAGCTTATGGGAACGACAGGGGAGGGAAGAGACCCAGTACTTC. It is translated as CASSLWERQGREETQYF.

This clonotype was seen a few times. The V call is TRBV20-1, the J call TRBJ2-1, with TRBD2 matching 8 bases. The CDR3 totals 15 residues. Germline loops: CDR1 DFQATT, CDR2 SNEGSKA (reference sequence). V lost 3 bases, J lost 2 bases, and 6 bases stayed unmatched. CDR3 sequence reads: CSARVAGYTYNEQFF. The CDR3 DNA follows: TGCAGTGCTAGGGTAGCGGGGTATACCTACAATGAGCAGTTCTTC.

This chain uses TRBV6-2 or TRBV6-3 with TRBJ2-2; 7 bases fit TRBD2. Germline V CDR1 and CDR2: MNHEY, SVGEGT. V was clipped by 2 bases and J by 1 base; unmatched bases: 1. The CDR3 runs to 15 residues. CDR3 DNA sequence: TGTGCCAGCAGTTACCTAGCGGAGAACACCGGGGAGCTGTTTTTT. Its translation: CASSYLAENTGELFF.